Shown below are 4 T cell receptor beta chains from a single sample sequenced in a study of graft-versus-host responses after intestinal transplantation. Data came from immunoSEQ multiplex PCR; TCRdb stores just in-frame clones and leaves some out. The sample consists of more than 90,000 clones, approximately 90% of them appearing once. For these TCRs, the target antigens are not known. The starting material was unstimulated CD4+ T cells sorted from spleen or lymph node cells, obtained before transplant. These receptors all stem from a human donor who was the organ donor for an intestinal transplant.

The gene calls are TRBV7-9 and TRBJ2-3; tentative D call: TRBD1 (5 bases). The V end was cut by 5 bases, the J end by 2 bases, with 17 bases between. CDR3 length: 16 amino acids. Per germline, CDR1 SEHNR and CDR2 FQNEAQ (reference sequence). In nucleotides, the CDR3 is TGTGCCAGCAGCGTAGGGGCCACCCCACACACAGATACGCAGTATTTT. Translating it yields CASSVGATPHTDTQYF.

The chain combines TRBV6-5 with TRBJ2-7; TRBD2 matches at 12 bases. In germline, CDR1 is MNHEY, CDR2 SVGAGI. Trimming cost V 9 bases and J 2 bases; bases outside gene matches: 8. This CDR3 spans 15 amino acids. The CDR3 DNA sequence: TGTGCCAGTTGTCTAGCGGGAGGGCAGACCTACGAGCAGTACTTC. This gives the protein CASCLAGGQTYEQYF.

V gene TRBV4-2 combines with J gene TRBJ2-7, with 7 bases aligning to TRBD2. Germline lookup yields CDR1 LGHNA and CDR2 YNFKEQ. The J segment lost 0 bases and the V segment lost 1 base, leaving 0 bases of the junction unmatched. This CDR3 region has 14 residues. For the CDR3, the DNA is TGTGCCAGCAGCCAAGCTAGCGGCTCCTACGAGCAGTACTTC. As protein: CASSQASGSYEQYF.

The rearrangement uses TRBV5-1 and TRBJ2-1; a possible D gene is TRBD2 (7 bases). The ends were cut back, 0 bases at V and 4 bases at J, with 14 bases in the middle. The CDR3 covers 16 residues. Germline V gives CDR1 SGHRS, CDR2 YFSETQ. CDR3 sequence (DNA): TGCGCCAGCAGCTTGGTTGGGGGGGCAAGGTACAATGAGCAGTTCTTC. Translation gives CASSLVGGARYNEQFF.